This T cell receptor (beta chain) was sequenced for a study of blood T cell repertoires in COVID-19. Overall study context: PBMCs, B-cell-depleted T cells, or T cells provided the cDNA or gDNA that made up the material.

V gave up 4 bases and J gave up 1 base, with 10 bases separating them. The CDR3 has 14 amino acids. CDR1 is GTSNPN, CDR2 SVGIG, per germline (reference sequence). Source study methods: Estimation of nucleated cell counts relied on the amplification of reference gene primers. Using immunoSEQ multiplex PCR, the repertoire was profiled, and TCRdb retains in-frame clones only, with some absent. Clone size and V and J calls were adopted from that table, with D and trimming inferred from the DNA. The data show tens of thousands of clones, with approximately 90% seen just once and approximately 12% held by the top ten.

The chain carries TRBV30 and TRBJ2-2; D is possibly TRBD2 (5 bases). Material: peripheral blood. This sequence was found in an older man with acute or convalescent COVID-19. Written as DNA, the CDR3 is TGTGCCTGGATGCGGACTCTGAACACCGGGGAGCTGTTTTTT. Its protein is CAWMRTLNTGELFF.